This TCR beta chain was captured in a study of CD4+ T cells in melanoma. General study findings and limits: A reported correlation linked neoantigen-specific CD4+ T cells to CD8+, macrophage and B cell function. Neoantigen-specific CD4+ T cells in melanoma reportedly had diverse differentiation states.

The CDR3 sequence is 14 residues long. Germline V gene sequence: CDR1 SQVTM, CDR2 ANQGSEA. Between the trimmed V and J ends, which lost 4 bases and 3 bases, there was a span of 12 bases. Here immunoSEQ multiplex PCR was the method, and the copy in TCRdb shows in-frame clones only, minus some. The table lists over 7,500 clones, about 70% of them singletons. Comment on this clone: Its antigen remains unknown.

This receptor was obtained from a human donor with melanoma. Material for sequencing was peripheral blood. The gene calls are TRBV29-1 and TRBJ2-2, with D uncertain. This chain's CDR3 is CSVAPGVYTGELFF. The CDR3 region has the DNA TGCAGCGTTGCCCCGGGCGTTTACACCGGGGAGCTGTTTTTT.